Listed below are T cell receptor beta chains from one sample, sequenced in a study of cytomegalovirus exposure and HLA in healthy donors. Profiling relied on immunoSEQ multiplex PCR, and the TCRdb table lists in-frame clones only, not all of them. This table holds 150,000 to 200,000 clones, roughly 84% found once. Sequenced: PBMCs. All receptors derive from a man aged 25 to 40 in good health and CMV-seropositive. Both conserved end residues are part of each CDR3. Fields, in order: D gene, V gene, J gene, clone size, CDR3 protein, CDR3 DNA. The D gene is left open where the match is weak. Not all rows give a size; the values are once, few, many and, for expanded clones, a class.

TRBD2	TRBV6-1	TRBJ2-1	.	CASSEALAGGAEEQFF	TGTGCCAGCAGTGAAGCGTTAGCGGGAGGGGCTGAGGAGCAGTTCTTC
TRBD1	TRBV6-6	TRBJ1-2	.	CASSPTGDYGYTF	TGTGCCAGCAGTCCGACAGGGGACTATGGCTACACCTTC
.	TRBV9	TRBJ1-5	.	CASGENQPQHF	TGTGCCAGCGGGGAGAATCAGCCCCAGCATTTT
TRBD2	TRBV2	TRBJ2-2	.	CASSEFSAGAANTGELFF	TGTGCCAGCAGTGAATTCTCAGCGGGGGCGGCGAACACCGGGGAGCTGTTTTTT
TRBD2	TRBV18	TRBJ2-3	.	CASSPGTMPDTQYF	TGTGCCAGCTCCCCCGGGACTATGCCAGATACGCAGTATTTT
TRBD2	TRBV4-3	TRBJ2-3	.	CASSQGRLAGARDTQYF	TGCGCCAGCAGCCAAGGGCGGCTAGCGGGGGCCAGAGATACGCAGTATTTT
.	TRBV15	TRBJ2-4	few	CATSRGVAKNIQYF	TGTGCCACCAGCAGAGGAGTAGCCAAAAACATTCAGTACTTC
.	TRBV18	TRBJ2-7	.	CASSPPEQGIKYEQYF	TGTGCCAGCTCACCACCAGAACAGGGCATAAAGTACGAGCAGTACTTC
TRBD1	TRBV4-1	TRBJ1-2	.	CASSQQGARLYGYTF	TGCGCCAGCAGCCAGCAGGGGGCGCGTCTCTATGGCTACACCTTC
.	TRBV7-8	TRBJ1-1	.	CASSLVPGGTEAFF	TGTGCCAGCAGCTTAGTCCCGGGCGGGACTGAAGCTTTCTTT
.	TRBV19	TRBJ2-7	.	CASSKSLNEQYF	TGTGCCAGTAGTAAGTCCCTAAACGAGCAGTACTTC
.	TRBV5-8	TRBJ1-2	.	CATGQIYGYTF	TGTGCCACCGGACAGATCTATGGCTACACCTTC
.	TRBV7-3	TRBJ2-1	.	CASSLGGPNEQFF	TGTGCCAGCAGCTTAGGTGGCCCCAATGAGCAGTTCTTC
TRBD2	TRBV19	TRBJ2-2	.	CASKTSGSSGELFF	TGTGCCAGTAAGACTAGCGGGAGTTCCGGGGAGCTGTTTTTT
TRBD1	TRBV7-3	TRBJ1-1	once	CASSLQGASLGTEAFF	TGTGCCAGCAGCTTACAGGGGGCGAGTTTGGGCACTGAAGCTTTCTTT
.	TRBV28	TRBJ1-6	.	CASSPIQEIYNSPLHF	TGTGCCAGCAGTCCTATACAGGAGATCTATAATTCACCCCTCCACTTT
.	TRBV9	TRBJ2-7	.	CASSVPGEERQYF	TGTGCCAGCAGCGTACCGGGGGAGGAAAGGCAGTACTTC
TRBD2	TRBV6-4	TRBJ2-1	once	CASSSTGGGEQFF	TGTGCCAGCAGCTCAACTGGGGGGGGTGAGCAGTTCTTC
.	TRBV5-1	TRBJ2-7	.	CASSFSRDSYEQYF	TGCGCCAGCAGCTTTAGCCGAGACAGCTACGAGCAGTACTTC
.	TRBV6-1	TRBJ1-1	.	CASGIRAEAFF	TGTGCCAGCGGAATTCGGGCTGAAGCTTTCTTT
.	TRBV7-8	TRBJ1-2	.	CASSFRSGTRQTGYGYTF	TGTGCCAGCAGCTTCCGCTCGGGAACGCGTCAAACCGGCTATGGCTACACCTTC
TRBD2	TRBV6-6	TRBJ2-7	.	CASSYIAGSSYEQYF	TGTGCCAGCAGTTACATAGCGGGGAGCTCCTACGAGCAGTACTTC